Below, 18 T cell receptor beta chains from the same sample are listed, as sequenced in a study of CD8 T cells in ankylosing spondylitis. TCRdb reprocessed the 5' RACE reads with MiXCR, giving one entry per CDR3 protein. This table has under 250,000 distinct CDR3 sequences, about 10% appearing once. The sample was blood, either unsorted or a sorted T cell fraction (not recorded which). The receptors were sampled from a male donor with ankylosing spondylitis or in good health (not recorded which).

This clonotype has a count of ten or more. V usage is TRBV5-1 and J usage is TRBJ2-7; D uncertain. Trimming took off 4 bases at V and 4 bases at J, with 12 bases between the two ends. Germline V gene data show CDR1 as SGHRS and CDR2 as YFSETQ. The CDR3 extends over 13 amino acids. DNA of the CDR3: TGCGCCAGCAGCGGAATAGACCCTTACGAGCAGTACTTC. Translated, it gives CASSGIDPYEQYF.

This clonotype has at least ten counts. The chain couples TRBV20-1 to TRBJ2-1; TRBD1 matches at 7 bases. The J segment lost 5 bases and the V segment lost 2 bases, leaving 12 bases of the junction unmatched. The CDR3 contains 16 residues. Germline CDR1 and CDR2: DFQATT and SNEGSKA (reference sequence). The CDR3 protein is CSARRGLALQNNEQFF. The CDR3 region has the DNA TGCAGTGCTAGAAGGGGGCTAGCCCTACAAAACAATGAGCAGTTCTTC.

With regard to this clonotype: Possible read error: a much larger clone is one base away. This sequence joins TRBV28 and TRBJ1-1, with 8 bases fitting TRBD1. With 7 bases clipped from V and 4 bases from J, the junction kept 17 bases outside the gene matches. The CDR3 length is 17 residues. Germline CDR1 is MDHEN and CDR2 is SYDVKM. The CDR3 DNA sequence: TGTGCCAGCATTTCTCCTCATTCTTACAGGGGGAGCACTGAAGCTTTCTTT. Protein: CASISPHSYRGSTEAFF.

This clonotype was detected only a few times. V gene TRBV5-5 combines with J gene TRBJ1-2, with 9 nucleotides matching TRBD1. The CDR3 runs to 14 residues. V was pared by 3 bases and J by 3 bases, with 3 bases of the junction left unmatched. Germline lookup yields CDR1 SGHKS and CDR2 YYEKEE (reference sequence). CDR3: CASSSGQGYYGYTF. The DNA of the CDR3 is TGTGCCAGCAGCTCTGGACAGGGGTACTATGGCTACACCTTC.

This chain links TRBV7-9 with TRBJ2-3; D possibly uses TRBD1 or TRBD2 (5 bases each). Trimming left V 5 bases short and J 2 bases short, with 14 bases between. The CDR3 length is 15 residues. CDR1 and CDR2 from the germline V gene are SEHNR and FQNEAQ (reference sequence). CDR3: CASSPRWGFTDTQYF. The CDR3, as DNA: TGTGCCAGCAGCCCCCGTTGGGGGTTCACAGATACGCAGTATTTT.

This clonotype appeared many times. The V gene is TRBV14, the J gene TRBJ2-1; TRBD1 agrees at 10 bases. The CDR3 is made up of 13 amino acids. CDR1 and CDR2 from the germline V gene are SGHDN and FVKESK. CDR3 nucleotide sequence: TGTGACGCGACAGGGGGCATTGCCAATGAGCAGTTCTTC. This encodes CDATGGIANEQFF.

This clonotype has more than one count but fewer than ten. The rearrangement joins TRBV27 to TRBJ2-1, with 10 bases lining up with TRBD2. V dropped 5 bases and J dropped 3; count of bases not matched to a gene: 4. Germline V gene sequence: CDR1 MNHEY, CDR2 SMNVEV (reference sequence). The CDR3 totals 15 residues. The CDR3 DNA reads TGTGCCAGCAGTCCACCTAGCGGGGGCTACAATGAGCAGTTCTTC. It encodes CASSPPSGGYNEQFF.

This clonotype was seen ten or more times. This chain links TRBV20-1 with TRBJ1-2; perhaps TRBD1 as D (6 bases). Per germline, CDR1 DFQATT and CDR2 SNEGSKA (reference sequence). There are 18 residues in the CDR3. Trimming cost V 1 base and J 3 bases, with 24 bases left between them. CDR3 in DNA: TGCAGTGCTAGAGGTTACGACGGACAGAAAGCTTTCGACTATGGCTACACCTTC. Protein product: CSARGYDGQKAFDYGYTF.

This clonotype was seen a handful of times. The chain uses TRBV28 and TRBJ2-7; D is perhaps TRBD2 (6 bases). Germline V CDR1 and CDR2: MDHEN, SYDVKM. Trimming took 7 bases from V and 0 from J, leaving 16 bases between them. The CDR3 is 15 amino acids. CDR3 amino acids: CASTSSGESSYEQYF. Here the CDR3 DNA reads TGTGCCAGCACCTCGTCGGGGGAGAGCTCCTACGAGCAGTACTTC.

This clonotype was observed many times. In DNA form, the CDR3 reads TGCAGTGCTGCCGCGGGGGGCCCGAATGAGCAGTTCTTC. Its translation: CSAAAGGPNEQFF. V and J are TRBV20-1 and TRBJ2-1; 8 bases are a match to TRBD2. The germline gives CDR1 DFQATT, CDR2 SNEGSKA (reference sequence). V was clipped by 5 bases and J by 7 bases; unmatched bases: 7. This CDR3 has 13 residues.

This clonotype appeared many times. The gene calls are TRBV20-1 and TRBJ2-3; TRBD2 aligns across 11 bases. The CDR3 sequence is 16 residues long. V shed 4 bases and J 1 base; nucleotides not matched to a gene: 7. Germline CDR1 and CDR2: DFQATT and SNEGSKA (reference sequence). CDR3 coding DNA: TGCAGTGCTAAGGCTAGCGGGGGGCTAGGCACAGATACGCAGTATTTT. It specifies CSAKASGGLGTDTQYF.

V usage is TRBV29-1 and J usage is TRBJ2-3, with TRBD2 matching 12 bases. The CDR3 has 14 residues. Germline assignment: CDR1 SQVTM and CDR2 ANQGSEA. V lost 4 bases, J lost 1 base, and 0 bases stayed unmatched. CDR3: CSVASGGGTDTQYF. For the CDR3, the DNA is TGCAGCGTTGCTAGCGGGGGGGGCACAGATACGCAGTATTTT.

V and J are TRBV3-1 and TRBJ1-1; no clear D gene. CDR1 is LGHDT and CDR2 is YNNKEL in the germline V gene (reference sequence). The CDR3 runs to 15 residues. V lost 0 bases to trimming and J lost 1 base, with 9 bases between them. In DNA, the CDR3 is TGTGCCAGCAGCCAAGATAGACAACGGAACACTGAAGCTTTCTTT. It translates to CASSQDRQRNTEAFF.

The chain employs TRBV20-1 and TRBJ2-6, with a tentative D call TRBD2 (5 bases). V was shortened by 0 bases and J by 1 base, with 19 bases between the two germline ends. This CDR3 comprises 19 residues. Germline lookup yields CDR1 DFQATT and CDR2 SNEGSKA (reference sequence). CDR3: CSARDLFSAGGSGANVLTF. The CDR3 coding sequence is TGCAGTGCTAGAGATCTGTTTAGCGCGGGCGGGTCTGGGGCCAACGTCCTGACTTTC.

This clonotype was seen a few times. The J gene is TRBJ1-1, the V gene TRBV7-9; tentatively, D is TRBD1 (5 bases). Trimming pared 2 bases from V and 10 bases from J, leaving 14 bases between. Germline V lookup: CDR1 SEHNR, CDR2 FQNEAQ (reference sequence). The CDR3 is made up of 13 amino acids. The CDR3 is CASSLTEAQGAFF. The CDR3 DNA sequence: TGTGCCAGCAGCTTAACGGAGGCCCAGGGAGCTTTCTTT.

This clonotype has a count of ten or more. This chain uses TRBV12-3 or TRBV12-4 with TRBJ2-3; perhaps TRBD2 as D (6 bases). This CDR3 has 15 amino acids. V was pared by 1 base and J by 4 bases, with 12 bases between. The chain's CDR3 is CASSLGVAGPDTQYF. Written as DNA, the CDR3 is TGTGCCAGCAGTTTAGGCGTGGCGGGACCAGATACGCAGTATTTT.

The genes are TRBV7-9 and TRBJ2-5; D is undetermined. Trimming cost V 2 bases and J 1 base, with 8 bases left between them. CDR1 and CDR2 from the germline V gene are SEHNR and FQNEAQ (reference sequence). The CDR3 runs 14 residues. The CDR3 nucleotides are TGTGCCAGCAGCTTAAGAACTATCCAAGAGACCCAGTACTTC. Translation: CASSLRTIQETQYF.

A word on this clonotype: A much larger clone differs by one base, so this may be a read error. In nucleotides, the CDR3 is TGCAGTGCTAGCGGGGCCCTAAACTCTGGGGCCAACGGCCTGACTTTC. Translation gives CSASGALNSGANGLTF. The V and J genes are TRBV20-1 and TRBJ2-6, with D perhaps TRBD1 or TRBD2 (5 bases each). Germline CDR1 is DFQATT and CDR2 is SNEGSKA (reference sequence). This CDR3 region has 16 residues.